The T cell receptor (beta chain) under discussion was sequenced for a study of vaccination and CD4 T cells after COVID-19. About the study: In the control cultures, a CEFX pool, an HIV-1 Nef pool, or no peptide was supplied.

Specified treatment: approximately 9-day PBMC culture with coronavirus spike peptide pools or control peptides (ViraFEST assay). These CD4+ T cells came from an unexposed donor, sampled before the COVID-19 pandemic (2011-2018). Expansion of antigen-specific T cells with peptide pools by ViraFEST preceded sequencing of TCRs. By negative selection, CD4+ T cells were isolated once culture had run for less than 13 days. Concerning this clonotype itself: Its matching antigen is unknown.

This CDR3 spans 16 amino acids. Trimming removed 2 bases from V and 5 bases from J; junction bases left unmatched: 7. Germline CDR1 MNHEY, CDR2 SVGAGI. Sequencing of cultured CD4+ T cell DNA used the Oncomine TCR Beta short-read assay. Genomic DNA was isolated from CD4+ T cells that had been cultured. TCRdb reprocessed the PCR reads with MiXCR, giving one entry per CDR3 protein. Found here are some 10,000 distinct CDR3 sequences, around two fifths of them singletons; the top ten hold 9.5% to 15%. Sequenced: CD4+ T cells from blood, cultured in vitro. V gene TRBV6-5 combines with J gene TRBJ2-2; TRBD2 matches 8 bases. The sequence was collected from a human donor in good health. CDR3 sequence reads: CASSYTRGGWTGELFF. CDR3 nucleotides: TGTGCCAGCAGTTACACCCGGGGGGGGTGGACCGGGGAGCTGTTTTTT.